This TCR beta chain originates from a study of early T cells in non-severe SARS-CoV-2 infection. For the study at large: Bulk RNA isolated from unsorted whole blood underwent sequencing; chains were not paired. Study-level results: Anti-spike CD8 responses were favored in VDJdb matching, and private and CD4 specificities were missed.

Each cDNA molecule carried a unique molecular identifier. TCRdb passed the 5' RACE reads through MiXCR, listing each CDR3 protein once. Found here are 50,000 to 65,000 distinct CDR3 sequences, more than 8.5% of them singletons; the top ten hold 15% to 20%. Many counts were recorded for this clonotype. What it recognizes is unknown. Trimming took 0 bases from V and 0 from J, leaving 8 bases between them. Germline V CDR1 and CDR2: LGHDT, YNNKEL (reference sequence). CDR3 length equals 15 residues. This sequence joins TRBV3-1 and TRBJ1-2; D is unresolved. This TCR was recovered from an adult who was a healthcare worker with PCR-confirmed SARS-CoV-2 infection or an uninfected control (not recorded which). Material: whole blood. The CDR3 coding sequence is TGTGCCAGCAGCCAAGATTGGCAAGCTAACTATGGCTACACCTTC. The encoded protein is CASSQDWQANYGYTF.